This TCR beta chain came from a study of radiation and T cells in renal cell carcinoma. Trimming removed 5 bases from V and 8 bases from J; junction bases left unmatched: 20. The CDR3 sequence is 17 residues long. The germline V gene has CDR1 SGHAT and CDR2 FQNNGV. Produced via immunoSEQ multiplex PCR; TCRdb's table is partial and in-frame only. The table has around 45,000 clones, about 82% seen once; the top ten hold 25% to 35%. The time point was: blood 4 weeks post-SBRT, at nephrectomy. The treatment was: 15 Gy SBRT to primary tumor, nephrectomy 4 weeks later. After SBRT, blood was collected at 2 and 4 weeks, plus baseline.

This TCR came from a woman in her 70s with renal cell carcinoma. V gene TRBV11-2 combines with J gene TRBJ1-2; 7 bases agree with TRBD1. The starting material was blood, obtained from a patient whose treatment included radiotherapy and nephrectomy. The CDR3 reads CASSPNPGGAPGGGYTF. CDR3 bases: TGTGCCAGCAGCCCCAATCCAGGGGGGGCGCCGGGAGGGGGCTACACCTTC.